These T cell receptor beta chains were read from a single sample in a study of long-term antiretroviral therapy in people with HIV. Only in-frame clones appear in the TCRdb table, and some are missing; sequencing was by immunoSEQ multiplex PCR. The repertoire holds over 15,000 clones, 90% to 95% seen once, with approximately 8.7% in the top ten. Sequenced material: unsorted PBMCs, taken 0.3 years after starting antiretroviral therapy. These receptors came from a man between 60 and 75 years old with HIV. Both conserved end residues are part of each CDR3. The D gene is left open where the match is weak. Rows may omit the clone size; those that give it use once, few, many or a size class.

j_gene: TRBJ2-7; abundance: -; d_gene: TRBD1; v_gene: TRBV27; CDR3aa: CASSLTGGHEQYF; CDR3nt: TGTGCCAGCAGTCTAACAGGGGGCCACGAGCAGTACTTC
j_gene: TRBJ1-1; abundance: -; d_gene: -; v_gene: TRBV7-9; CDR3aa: CASSLVKEAFF; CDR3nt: TGTGCCAGCAGCTTAGTTAAGGAAGCTTTCTTT
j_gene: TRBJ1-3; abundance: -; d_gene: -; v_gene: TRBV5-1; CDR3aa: CASSPTLGGNTIYF; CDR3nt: TGCGCCAGCAGCCCAACCCTAGGGGGAAACACCATATATTTT
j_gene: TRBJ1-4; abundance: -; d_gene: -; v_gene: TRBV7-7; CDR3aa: CASSGGTNEKLFF; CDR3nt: TGTGCCAGCAGCGGGGGGACTAATGAAAAACTGTTTTTT
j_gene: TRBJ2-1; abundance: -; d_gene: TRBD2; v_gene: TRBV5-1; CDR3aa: CASSSPSRTSGNTTYNEQFF; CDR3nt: TGCGCCAGCAGCTCGCCAAGTAGGACTAGCGGCAATACCACCTACAATGAGCAGTTCTTC
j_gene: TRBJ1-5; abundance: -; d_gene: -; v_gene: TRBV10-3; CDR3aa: CAISEDSFNQPQHF; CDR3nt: TGTGCCATCAGTGAGGACAGCTTCAATCAGCCCCAGCATTTT
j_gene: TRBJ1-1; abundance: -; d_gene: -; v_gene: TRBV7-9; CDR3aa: CASSRTRQGEAFF; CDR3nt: TGTGCCAGCAGCCGAACCCGTCAGGGTGAAGCTTTCTTT
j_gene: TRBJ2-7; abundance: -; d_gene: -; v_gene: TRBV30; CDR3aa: CAWSGDPYSYEQYF; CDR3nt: TGTGCCTGGAGTGGTGACCCGTACTCCTACGAGCAGTACTTC
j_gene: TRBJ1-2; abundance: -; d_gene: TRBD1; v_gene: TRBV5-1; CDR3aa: CASSSPDRSYGYTF; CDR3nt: TGCGCCAGCAGCTCTCCGGACAGGAGCTATGGCTACACCTTC
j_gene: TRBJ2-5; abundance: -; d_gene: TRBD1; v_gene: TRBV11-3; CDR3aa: CASSLGGPGQYQETQYF; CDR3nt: TGTGCCAGCAGCTTAGGGGGCCCGGGACAGTACCAAGAGACCCAGTACTTC
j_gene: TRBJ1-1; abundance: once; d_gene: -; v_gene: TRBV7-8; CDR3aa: CASIMDWNTEAFF; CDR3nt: TGTGCCAGCATCATGGACTGGAACACTGAAGCTTTCTTT
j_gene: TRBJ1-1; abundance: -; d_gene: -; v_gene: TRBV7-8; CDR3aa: CASSRSAGDTNTEAFF; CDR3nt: TGTGCCAGCAGCAGGTCAGCGGGAGATACTAACACTGAAGCTTTCTTT
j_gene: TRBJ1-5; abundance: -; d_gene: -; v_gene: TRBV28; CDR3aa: CASRGSTAPRSNQPQHF; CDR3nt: TGTGCCAGCAGGGGGTCGACCGCGCCCCGGTCCAATCAGCCCCAGCATTTT
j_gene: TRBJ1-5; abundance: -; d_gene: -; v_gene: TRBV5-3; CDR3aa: CASSFTARGGQPQHF; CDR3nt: TGTGCCAGCAGCTTTACGGCCAGGGGTGGTCAGCCCCAGCATTTT
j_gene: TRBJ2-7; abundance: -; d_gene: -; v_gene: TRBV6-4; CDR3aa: CASSESGVSYEQYF; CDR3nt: TGTGCCAGCAGTGAATCTGGCGTGTCCTACGAGCAGTACTTC
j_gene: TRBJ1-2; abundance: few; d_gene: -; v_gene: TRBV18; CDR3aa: CASSTEYGYTF; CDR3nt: TGTGCCAGCTCGACGGAGTATGGCTACACCTTC
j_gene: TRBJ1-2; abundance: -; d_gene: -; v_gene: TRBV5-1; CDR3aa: CASSTLTGVDYGYTF; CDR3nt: TGCGCCAGCAGCACCCTGACTGGGGTCGACTATGGCTACACCTTC
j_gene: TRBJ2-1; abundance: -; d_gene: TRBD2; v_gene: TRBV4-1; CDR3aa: CASSQEISLAGPQFF; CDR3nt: TGCGCCAGCAGCCAAGAAATATCGCTAGCGGGACCCCAGTTCTTC
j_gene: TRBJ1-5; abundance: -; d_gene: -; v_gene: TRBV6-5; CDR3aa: CASSSQGYQPQHF; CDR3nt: TGTGCCAGCAGTTCTCAGGGGTATCAGCCCCAGCATTTT
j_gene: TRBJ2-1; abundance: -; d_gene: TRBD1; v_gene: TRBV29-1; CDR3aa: CSVPIRTGAYNEQFF; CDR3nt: TGCAGCGTGCCCATCCGGACAGGGGCCTACAATGAGCAGTTCTTC
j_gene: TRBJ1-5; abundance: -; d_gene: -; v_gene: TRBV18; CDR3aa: CASSPLSGNQPQHF; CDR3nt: TGTGCCAGCTCACCATTGTCAGGGAATCAGCCCCAGCATTTT
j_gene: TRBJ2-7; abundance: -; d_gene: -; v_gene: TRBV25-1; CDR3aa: CASSASWRGPYEQYF; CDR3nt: TGTGCCAGCAGCGCCAGCTGGAGGGGGCCCTACGAGCAGTACTTC
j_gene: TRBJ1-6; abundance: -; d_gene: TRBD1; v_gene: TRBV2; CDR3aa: CASRGTGTNSPLHF; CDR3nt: TGTGCCAGCAGGGGGACAGGCACGAATTCACCCCTCCACTTT
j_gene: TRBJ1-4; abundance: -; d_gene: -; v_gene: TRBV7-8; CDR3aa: CASSLGPPMGAANEKLFF; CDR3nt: TGTGCCAGCAGCTTAGGCCCTCCGATGGGGGCTGCTAATGAAAAACTGTTTTTT
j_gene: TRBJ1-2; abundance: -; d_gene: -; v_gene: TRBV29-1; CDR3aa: CSVVSEDNYGYTF; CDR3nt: TGCAGCGTTGTGTCCGAGGATAACTATGGCTACACCTTC
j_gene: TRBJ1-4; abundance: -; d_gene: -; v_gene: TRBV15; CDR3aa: CATSRDPRQKKLFF; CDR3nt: TGTGCCACCAGCAGAGATCCCCGACAGAAAAAACTGTTTTTT
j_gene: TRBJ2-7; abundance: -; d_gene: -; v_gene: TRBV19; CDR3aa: CASSIFTNYEQYF; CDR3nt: TGTGCCAGTAGTATTTTCACAAACTACGAGCAGTACTTC
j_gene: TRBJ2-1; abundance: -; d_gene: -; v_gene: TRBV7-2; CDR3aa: CASSSRRTNNEQFF; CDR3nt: TGTGCCAGCAGCTCCCGTAGGACCAACAATGAGCAGTTCTTC
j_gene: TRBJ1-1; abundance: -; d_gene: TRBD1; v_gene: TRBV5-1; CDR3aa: CASNRTGIEAFF; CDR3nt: TGCGCCAGCAACCGGACAGGGATTGAAGCTTTCTTT
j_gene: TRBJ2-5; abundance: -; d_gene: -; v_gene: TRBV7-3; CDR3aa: CASSFVETQYF; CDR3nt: TGTGCCAGCAGCTTTGTAGAGACCCAGTACTTC